Below are 14 T cell receptor beta chains sequenced from a single sample in a study of tumor-infiltrating lymphocytes in primary liver carcinoma. TCR beta cDNA was made from approximately 540 ng total RNA with a constant-region primer. Generation of the TCR beta libraries relied on three nested multiplex PCR rounds using slightly modified ARM-PCR. With TRBV1-TRBV30 forward primers and a C-beta reverse primer, the first two PCR rounds were run for approximately 9 cycles each. TCRdb itself ran the multiplex PCR reads through MiXCR, one entry per CDR3 protein. The sample lists 330,000 or so distinct CDR3 sequences; about 61% were seen once. Extraction also yielded germline DNA, while blood RNA was obtained from unsorted whole blood. The sample comprised peripheral blood. These receptors were collected from a man aged 40-50 years with primary liver carcinoma and hepatitis B virus infection.

In the case of this clonotype: A much larger clone lies one base from this, so it may be a read error. The chain links TRBV4-3 to TRBJ2-5; maybe TRBD1 (5 bases). Germline CDR1 LGHNA, CDR2 YSLEER. The V and J ends lost 1 base and 4 bases respectively, with 19 bases between them. This CDR3 is built from 17 residues. As DNA, the CDR3 is TGCGCCAGCAGCCAAGGCAGGTGGCGCTTAGGGGTAGAGACCCAGTACTTC. Translated: CASSQGRWRLGVETQYF.

This chain joins TRBV10-3 and TRBJ2-1; TRBD1 might be the D (6 bases). The germline CDR1 and CDR2 sequences are ENHRY and SYGVKD. The CDR3 has 14 residues. The CDR3 sequence: CVATTGHGGNEQFF. The CDR3 DNA reads as TGTGTCGCCACAACGGGACATGGTGGCAATGAGCAGTTCTTC.

As concerns this clonotype: Because the CDR3 is missing its conserved closing phenylalanine or tryptophan, this is likely a read error. The rearrangement joins TRBV29-1 to TRBJ2-7, with D perhaps TRBD2 (5 bases). Per the germline V gene, CDR1 is SQVTM and CDR2 is ANQGSEA. This CDR3 region has 15 residues. CDR3 nucleotide sequence: TGCAGTGTTTCCGGACTGAGGCTTAGTACCTACGAGCAGTACCTC. This encodes CSVSGLRLSTYEQYL.

As regards this clonotype: This may arise from a read error, as a much more abundant clone is one base away. The chain couples TRBV14 to TRBJ2-2; D unresolved. The CDR3 sequence is 14 residues long. Germline CDR1 reads SGHDN; CDR2 reads FVKESK. Deletions cut 6 bases from V and 5 bases from J, with 13 bases between. The CDR3 DNA is TGTGCCAGCAGTCTAAGGGAAGGTACCGGGGAGCTGTTTTTT. Its protein product is CASSLREGTGELFF.

Worth noting for this clonotype: At one end, the junction sequence differs from germline, possibly due to a read error. The gene calls are TRBV6-5 and TRBJ1-1; D is unclear. Per the germline V gene, CDR1 is MNHEY and CDR2 is SVGAGI. This CDR3 spans 13 amino acids. The CDR3 loop reads CTSRSQQNTEAFF. The CDR3 DNA follows: TGTACCAGCAGGTCGCAGCAGAACACTGAAGCTTTCTTT.

Note on this clonotype: The junction and the germline gene differ at one end; a read error may be behind it. The chain links TRBV11-2 to TRBJ2-2; the D gene could be TRBD1 or TRBD2 (8 bases each). This CDR3 has 15 residues. Germline lookup yields CDR1 SGHAT and CDR2 FQNNGV. Here the CDR3 DNA reads TGTGCCAGCAGCCTGATGCAGGGGGCCAGCGGGGGGCTGTTTTTT. Its protein is CASSLMQGASGGLFF.

Remarks on this clonotype: This CDR3 fails to terminate in the conserved phenylalanine or tryptophan, so it likely reflects a read error. The CDR3 sequence is CASSRRQDSRYNEQFS. CDR3 sequence (DNA): TGTGCCAGCAGCCGCCGACAAGATTCGAGATACAATGAGCAGTTCTCC. V and J are TRBV11-1 and TRBJ2-1; D gene ambiguous. Per the germline V gene, CDR1 is SGHAT and CDR2 is FQDESV (reference sequence). The CDR3 has 16 amino acids. V shed 5 bases and J shed 4 bases, with 18 bases lying between them.

The gene calls are TRBV11-2 and TRBJ2-3; the D is unclear. V lost 2 bases and J lost 2, with 11 bases in between. Per germline, CDR1 SGHAT and CDR2 FQNNGV. This CDR3 comprises 15 residues. This CDR3 reads CASSLLAVITDTQYF. CDR3 nucleotide sequence: TGTGCCAGCAGCTTATTGGCGGTTATCACAGATACGCAGTATTTT.

This clonotype was observed a handful of times. The chain combines TRBV10-3 with TRBJ1-3; the D gene is possibly TRBD1 (5 bases). Germline lookup yields CDR1 ENHRY and CDR2 SYGVKD. V lost 7 bases to trimming and J lost 2 bases, with 9 bases between them. The CDR3 extends over 13 amino acids. The CDR3 nucleotides are TGTGCCATCACGTCGACAGCTGGAAACACCATATATTTT. This gives the protein CAITSTAGNTIYF.

This sequence joins TRBV4-1 and TRBJ1-3, with 7 bases lining up with TRBD1. V trimming: 0 bases; J trimming: 3 bases; junction bases outside the gene matches: 5. CDR3 length: 16 residues. CDR1 is MGHRA, CDR2 YSYEKL, per germline. Here the CDR3 reads CASSQDLGQVGNTIYF. CDR3 in DNA: TGCGCCAGCAGCCAAGATCTTGGACAGGTTGGAAACACCATATATTTT.

CDR3 region: CASSLLTSYEQYF. CDR3 nucleotides: TGCGCCAGCAGCTTGTTAACGAGTTACGAGCAGTACTTC. The chain is built from TRBV5-1 and TRBJ2-7; D is unresolved. The V gene lost 1 base and the J gene lost 4 bases, with 9 bases spanning the gap. This CDR3 is built from 13 residues. The V gene's germline CDR1 is SGHRS and CDR2 YFSETQ.

Comment on this clonotype: One end of the junction fails to match germline, which may point to a read error. The rearrangement uses TRBV28 and TRBJ1-1, with 10 bases matching TRBD1. The CDR3 is 14 residues long. The V gene's germline CDR1 is MDHEN and CDR2 SYDVKM. CDR3 in DNA: TGTGCCAGCAGTTCGGGACAGGGGTCCACTGTAGCTTTCTTC. This encodes CASSSGQGSTVAFF.

At least ten counts were recorded for this clonotype. This rearrangement joins TRBV6-5 to TRBJ1-6; D ambiguous. Germline CDR1 MNHEY, CDR2 SVGAGI. V shed 6 bases and J shed 0 bases, with 6 bases lying between them. The CDR3 consists of 14 residues. The chain's CDR3 is CASSLVSYNSPLHF. CDR3 DNA: TGTGCCAGCAGCCTAGTCTCCTATAATTCACCCCTCCACTTT.

There are many counts of this clonotype. This chain uses TRBV4-3 with TRBJ2-1; 8 bases line up with TRBD2. This CDR3 has 17 residues. J gave up 6 bases and V 0 bases, and 10 bases lay outside the gene matches. Germline V gene data show CDR1 as LGHNA and CDR2 as YSLEER. CDR3 sequence reads: CASSQDRGGVGSNEQFF. The CDR3 DNA sequence: TGCGCCAGCAGCCAAGACCGGGGGGGAGTAGGTTCCAATGAGCAGTTCTTC.